The 10 T cell receptor beta chains given below trace back to one sample, sequenced in a study of beta chain features in type 1 diabetes. The study's findings and limits: TCRB CDR3 length was moderately but significantly reduced in all four CD4+ subsets of Type 1 diabetes patients.

What these receptors recognize is not known. Since all of the isolated RNA was reverse transcribed, expressed TCRB transcripts were what got sequenced. Profiling relied on immunoSEQ multiplex PCR, and the TCRdb table lists in-frame clones only, not all of them. The sample lists 250,000 to 300,000 clones, roughly 25% occurring once. Sequencing was performed on naive CD4+ T cells from blood. The receptors here all came from a woman between 25 and 40 years old with type 1 diabetes.

The chain uses TRBV5-1 and TRBJ2-7; D might be TRBD1 (5 bases). V shed 9 bases and J shed 3 bases, with 19 bases lying between them. This CDR3 has 14 residues. Germline V lookup: CDR1 SGHRS, CDR2 YFSETQ. The CDR3 DNA follows: TGCGCCACTGGGATACAAGACAGTTACTACGAGCAGTACTTC. This sequence encodes CATGIQDSYYEQYF.

The chain recombines TRBV4-2 with TRBJ1-4; D gene unclear. The germline CDR1 and CDR2 sequences are LGHNA and YNFKEQ. V was shortened by 0 bases and J by 0 bases, with 11 bases between the two germline ends. The CDR3 consists of 17 residues. CDR3 residues: CASSQDFQATTNEKLFF. The CDR3, as DNA: TGTGCCAGCAGCCAAGATTTCCAGGCTACAACTAATGAAAAACTGTTTTTT.

This clone was detected only once. V usage is TRBV6-5 and J usage is TRBJ1-2; TRBD1 matches at 8 bases. The length of the CDR3 is 16 residues. Germline V lookup: CDR1 MNHEY, CDR2 SVGAGI. V shed 0 bases, J shed 2 bases, and the junction held 5 bases outside the gene matches. The CDR3 DNA reads as TGTGCCAGCAGTTACTCGACAGGGGTGGCGAACTATGGCTACACCTTC. Protein product: CASSYSTGVANYGYTF.

V is TRBV5-4 and J is TRBJ2-1; D is perhaps TRBD2 (6 bases). This CDR3 is 15 amino acids long. Germline V gene data show CDR1 as SGHNT and CDR2 as YYREEE (reference sequence). V shed 3 bases and J shed 0 bases, with 10 bases lying between them. This CDR3 is CASSSVAVSYNEQFF. Written as DNA, the CDR3 is TGTGCCAGCAGCTCCGTAGCGGTCTCCTACAATGAGCAGTTCTTC.

The rearrangement joins TRBV28 to TRBJ1-4; D gene ambiguous. The CDR3 is 12 amino acids. CDR1 and CDR2 (germline): MDHEN, SYDVKM. V dropped 7 bases and J dropped 8 bases, with 11 bases sitting between them. The CDR3 sequence is CASTVTGEKLFF. The CDR3 DNA sequence: TGTGCCAGCACCGTGACGGGGGAAAAACTGTTTTTT.

The table lists this clone with a few counts. The rearrangement joins TRBV5-1 to TRBJ2-1; TRBD2 matches 7 bases. The ends lost 3 bases at V and 7 bases at J; junction bases unmatched: 7. CDR3 length: 14 residues. Germline V gene lookup returns CDR1 SGHRS and CDR2 YFSETQ. The chain's CDR3 is CASSWDYLGNEQFF. CDR3 in DNA: TGCGCCAGCAGCTGGGACTACCTCGGTAATGAGCAGTTCTTC.

This chain connects TRBV4-1 to TRBJ1-1; D ambiguous. The germline gives CDR1 MGHRA, CDR2 YSYEKL. The CDR3 is 14 residues long. Between the trimmed V and J ends, which lost 4 bases and 0 bases, there was a span of 9 bases. The CDR3 loop reads CASSPIGVNTEAFF. The DNA for the CDR3 is TGCGCCAGCAGCCCCATAGGAGTGAACACTGAAGCTTTCTTT.

The rearrangement uses TRBV4-1 and TRBJ2-5; TRBD1 might be the D (5 bases). V dropped 3 bases and J dropped 5 bases, with 10 bases sitting between them. This CDR3 has 13 residues. CDR1 and CDR2 from the germline V gene are MGHRA and YSYEKL. CDR3 protein: CASSHPGSETQYF. CDR3 bases: TGCGCCAGCAGCCACCCAGGGTCTGAGACCCAGTACTTC.

The rearrangement links TRBV4-1 to TRBJ1-2, with D unclear. V lost 1 base and J 5 bases, leaving 8 bases between the germline ends. The CDR3 loop spans 13 amino acids. The V gene's germline CDR1 is MGHRA and CDR2 YSYEKL. CDR3 sequence (DNA): TGCGCCAGCAGCCAAGCTACGGAGTATGGCTACACCTTC. Translated, it gives CASSQATEYGYTF.

V is TRBV5-1 and J is TRBJ2-1; 8 nucleotides line up with TRBD2. The CDR3 extends over 15 amino acids. Germline V gene data show CDR1 as SGHRS and CDR2 as YFSETQ. J gave up 4 bases and V 0 bases, and 3 bases lay outside the gene matches. CDR3 nucleotides: TGCGCCAGCAGCTTGGCTGGCGGGGGGTACAATGAGCAGTTCTTC. This encodes CASSLAGGGYNEQFF.